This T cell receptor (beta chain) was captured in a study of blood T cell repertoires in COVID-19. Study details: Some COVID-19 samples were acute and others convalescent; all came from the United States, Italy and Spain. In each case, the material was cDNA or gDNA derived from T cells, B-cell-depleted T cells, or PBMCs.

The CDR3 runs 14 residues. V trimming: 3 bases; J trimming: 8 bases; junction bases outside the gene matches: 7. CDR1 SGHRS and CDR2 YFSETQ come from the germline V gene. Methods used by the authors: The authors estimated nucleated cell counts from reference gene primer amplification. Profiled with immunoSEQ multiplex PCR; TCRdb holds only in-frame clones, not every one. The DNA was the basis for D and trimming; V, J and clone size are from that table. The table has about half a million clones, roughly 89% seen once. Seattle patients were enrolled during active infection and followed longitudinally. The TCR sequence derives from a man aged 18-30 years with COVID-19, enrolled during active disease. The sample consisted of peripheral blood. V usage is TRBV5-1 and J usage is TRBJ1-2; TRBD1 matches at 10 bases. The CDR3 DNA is TGCGCCAGCAGCTCAGAGACAGGGGGCAAAGGCTACACCTTC. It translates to CASSSETGGKGYTF.